These 11 T cell receptor beta chains came from one sample sequenced in a study of identical twins. In TCRdb, the 5' RACE reads were re-called with MiXCR into one record per CDR3 protein. Here the sample spans more than 200,000 distinct CDR3 sequences, over 11% being singletons. The sequencing sample was made of memory (CD45RO+) T cells sorted from blood. The receptor source for this set is a young woman in good health.

In its sample, this clonotype was seen many times. This chain's CDR3 is CASSLALGNQPQHF. CDR3 nucleotide sequence: TGTGCCAGCAGCCTGGCCCTCGGCAATCAGCCCCAGCATTTT. The rearrangement uses TRBV7-2 and TRBJ1-5, with unresolved D. CDR1 and CDR2 (germline): SGHTA, FQGNSA. V was shortened by 5 bases and J by 2 bases, with 10 bases between the two germline ends. The length of the CDR3 is 14 residues.

The chain joins TRBV5-8 to TRBJ2-3, with a tentative D call TRBD2 (5 bases). CDR3 length: 15 amino acids. Germline assignment: CDR1 SGHTS and CDR2 YDEGEE. With 3 bases removed from V and 3 bases from J, the gap between germline ends came to 14 bases. The DNA of the CDR3 is TGTGCCAGCAGCTACGCGGGTCAATCTACAGATACGCAGTATTTT. Encoded protein: CASSYAGQSTDTQYF.

This chain links TRBV5-1 with TRBJ2-3; D is possibly TRBD1 (6 bases). Germline CDR1 and CDR2: SGHRS and YFSETQ. The CDR3 runs to 15 residues. V gave up 1 base and J gave up 6 bases, with 15 bases separating them. The CDR3 bases are TGCGCCAGCAGCTTGAATTGGGACACACAGGATACGCAGTATTTT. Residues: CASSLNWDTQDTQYF.

This clonotype was recorded once. The chain links TRBV20-1 to TRBJ1-2; TRBD1 aligns across 7 bases. V was pared by 2 bases and J by 4 bases, with 13 bases of the junction left unmatched. This CDR3 has 16 residues. Germline V gives CDR1 DFQATT, CDR2 SNEGSKA (reference sequence). This CDR3 is CSARRSDRDWAYGYTF. Written as DNA, the CDR3 is TGCAGTGCTAGAAGATCCGACAGGGATTGGGCCTATGGCTACACCTTC.

This clonotype was seen ten or more times. The chain carries TRBV20-1 and TRBJ2-5; D is perhaps TRBD1 or TRBD2 (5 bases each). CDR3 length: 15 amino acids. Trimming removed 4 bases at V and 1 base at J, with 16 bases between. Germline V lookup: CDR1 DFQATT, CDR2 SNEGSKA (reference sequence). CDR3 DNA sequence: TGCAGTGCTAATCCGACACGGGGCCTCCAAGAGACCCAGTACTTC. This sequence encodes CSANPTRGLQETQYF.

This clonotype turned up a few times. V and J are TRBV7-9 and TRBJ2-3; 7 bases line up with TRBD1. CDR1 and CDR2 from the germline V gene are SEHNR and FQNEAQ (reference sequence). The V and J ends lost 4 bases and 0 bases, in that order; junction bases with no gene match: 7. This CDR3 spans 16 amino acids. The CDR3 loop is CASSSGTATSTDTQYF. CDR3 coding DNA: TGTGCCAGCAGCTCAGGGACAGCAACTAGCACAGATACGCAGTATTTT.

This clonotype was detected ten times or more. This chain connects TRBV2 to TRBJ2-1; the D gene could be TRBD1 or TRBD2 (5 bases each). V dropped 6 bases and J dropped 1 base, with 13 bases sitting between them. The CDR3 consists of 15 residues. In germline, CDR1 is SNHLY, CDR2 FYNNEI. The CDR3 loop is CASSPGRPSYNEQFF. The CDR3 DNA reads as TGTGCCAGCAGCCCGGGGCGACCTTCCTACAATGAGCAGTTCTTC.

V gene TRBV7-2 combines with J gene TRBJ1-3; the D gene is possibly TRBD1 (6 bases). The CDR3 loop spans 15 amino acids. V was clipped by 5 bases and J by 0 bases, with 11 bases between them. CDR1 SGHTA and CDR2 FQGNSA come from the germline V gene. CDR3 nucleotide sequence: TGTGCCAGCAGCCCACAGGGTTTCTCTGGAAACACCATATATTTT. Residues: CASSPQGFSGNTIYF.

This clonotype appeared a few times. The chain links TRBV11-2 to TRBJ2-7; 12 nucleotides align to TRBD2. The CDR3 is made up of 18 amino acids. The germline V gene encodes CDR1 SGHAT and CDR2 FQNNGV. The J segment lost 0 bases and the V segment lost 2 bases, leaving 8 bases of the junction unmatched. CDR3: CASSLMASGGAVSYEQYF. CDR3 coding DNA: TGTGCCAGCAGCTTAATGGCTAGCGGGGGGGCGGTCTCCTACGAGCAGTACTTC.

This clonotype was seen a few times. The chain recombines TRBV6-5 with TRBJ1-2, with a weak D call TRBD1 (5 bases). The CDR3 is 12 amino acids. The V gene's germline CDR1 is MNHEY and CDR2 SVGAGI. The germline V and J ends were trimmed by 5 bases and 7 bases, with 11 bases remaining between them. The CDR3 spells CASSARQLGYTF. DNA of the CDR3: TGTGCCAGCAGTGCCCGACAGCTTGGCTACACCTTC.

This clonotype was counted between two and nine times. In DNA, the CDR3 is TGTGCCAGCAGTTACTCAATTCAGCTAGCCAAAAACATTCAGTACTTC. It specifies CASSYSIQLAKNIQYF. The chain has TRBV6-5 and TRBJ2-4; D is ambiguous. The germline V gene encodes CDR1 MNHEY and CDR2 SVGAGI. V was shortened by 0 bases and J by 0 bases, with 9 bases between the two germline ends. This CDR3 contains 16 residues.